A single sample is the source of the 4 T cell receptor beta chains below, sequenced in a study of regulatory T cells in long-lasting Graves disease. With iRepertoire HTBI primers and Arm-PCR of CDR3 regions, TCR beta libraries were built. Via MiXCR, TCRdb re-called the multiplex PCR reads, giving one row per CDR3 protein. The data contain about 540,000 distinct CDR3 sequences, less than 15% of them singletons. Stated time point: newly diagnosed GD, antithyroid drugs for less than 3 months. Scientists built the TCR library using RNA that was extracted from PBMCs. The same sample was also studied in work on T cells in Graves' hyperthyroidism and ophthalmopathy.

Sequencing was performed on peripheral blood mononuclear cells (PBMCs), taken at new diagnosis, from a patient treated with antithyroid drugs. Every receptor here comes from a man younger than 40 with Graves disease.

This clonotype occurred many times. The rearrangement uses TRBV2 and TRBJ2-1; 13 positions match TRBD2. Germline loops: CDR1 SNHLY, CDR2 FYNNEI. Trimming removed 6 bases from V and 6 bases from J; junction bases left unmatched: 2. The CDR3 spans 14 residues. The CDR3 bases are TGTGCCAGCAGGGGGACTAGCGGGACCAATGAGCAGTTCTTC. Amino acid sequence: CASRGTSGTNEQFF.

The DNA for the CDR3 is TGTGCCAGCAGCGGTGACAGGGGAGGGGAGACCCAGTACTTC. This encodes CASSGDRGGETQYF. The J gene is TRBJ2-5, the V gene TRBV9, with D tentatively TRBD1 (8 bases). The CDR3 has 14 amino acids. Trimming left V 3 bases short and J 5 bases short, with 14 bases between. The V gene's germline CDR1 is SGDLS and CDR2 YYNGEE.

The J gene is TRBJ2-1, the V gene TRBV7-8, with 7 nucleotides matching TRBD2. The V segment lost 5 bases and the J segment 1 base; nucleotides outside the gene matches: 8. Germline CDR1 and CDR2: SGHVS and FQNEAQ. The CDR3 is made up of 16 amino acids. The CDR3 DNA is TGTGCCAGCAGCCCTCGTAGACTAGCTTCCTACAATGAGCAGTTCTTC. Its translation is CASSPRRLASYNEQFF.

This clonotype was picked up a small number of times. This rearrangement joins TRBV24-1 to TRBJ2-1; D may match TRBD1 or TRBD2 (6 bases each). Looked up from germline, CDR1 is KGHDR and CDR2 is SFDVKD. The V and J ends lost 8 bases and 7 bases respectively, with 17 bases between them. The length of the CDR3 is 14 residues. CDR3 DNA sequence: TGTGCCACCAAAAAGGGGGGCGTTGGGAATGAGCAGTTCTTC. This codes for CATKKGGVGNEQFF.